The 32 T cell receptor beta chains listed next were all sequenced from one sample in a study of regulatory T cells in long-lasting Graves disease. The time point was: newly diagnosed GD, antithyroid drugs for less than 3 months. From PBMCs, RNA was extracted and then used to make the TCR library. Construction of TCR beta libraries relied on iRepertoire HTBI primers and on Arm-PCR targeting CDR3 regions. Each CDR3 protein gets one entry after TCRdb re-called the multiplex PCR reads with MiXCR. The sample yields approximately 350,000 distinct CDR3 sequences, 16% seen once. These data were likewise used in another study, on T cells in Graves' hyperthyroidism and ophthalmopathy.

Sequenced material: peripheral blood mononuclear cells (PBMCs), taken at new diagnosis, from a patient treated with antithyroid drugs. The receptor set was obtained from a man aged 35-49 years with Graves disease.

The chain employs TRBV5-1 and TRBJ1-2; TRBD1 aligns across 8 bases. The CDR3 spans 15 residues. Unmatched junction bases numbered 7, after V lost 4 bases and J lost 2 bases. Germline assignment: CDR1 SGHRS and CDR2 YFSETQ. The CDR3 here is CASSTQDRANYGYTF. Here the CDR3 DNA reads TGCGCCAGCAGCACCCAGGACAGGGCCAACTATGGCTACACCTTC.

This clonotype was counted ten times or more. The rearrangement uses TRBV5-1 and TRBJ2-1; D could derive from TRBD1 or TRBD2 (5 bases each). The CDR3 is made up of 14 amino acids. Germline CDR1 SGHRS, CDR2 YFSETQ. Deletions cut 5 bases from V and 10 bases from J, with 19 bases between. CDR3 bases: TGCGCCAGCAGATCTGACAGAGGGATGATGGAGCAGTTCTTC. Its translation: CASRSDRGMMEQFF.

This clonotype was counted a few times. This chain joins TRBV5-1 and TRBJ2-1; D perhaps matches TRBD2 (5 bases). This CDR3 contains 13 residues. Germline loops: CDR1 SGHRS, CDR2 YFSETQ. V was trimmed by 0 bases and J by 10 bases, leaving 11 bases between them. For the CDR3, the DNA is TGCGCCAGCAGCTTGGACGGGGTCGGGGAGCAGTTCTTC. Residues: CASSLDGVGEQFF.

This clonotype was seen many times. The V call is TRBV7-9, the J call TRBJ2-5, with D perhaps TRBD1 (5 bases). CDR3 length: 13 residues. Germline-derived CDR1 and CDR2 are SEHNR and FQNEAQ (reference sequence). Trimming took off 5 bases at V and 5 bases at J, with 12 bases between the two ends. CDR3 DNA: TGTGCCAGCAGCCCCCCAGGGATGGAGACCCAGTACTTC. It specifies CASSPPGMETQYF.

This clonotype was counted at least ten times. This chain uses TRBV7-3 with TRBJ2-3, with TRBD2 matching over 8 bases. The germline CDR1 and CDR2 sequences are SGHTA and FQGTGA. There are 18 residues in the CDR3. V shed 1 base, J shed 7 bases, and the junction held 16 bases outside the gene matches. The CDR3 sequence is CASSLRGTGTRGGNTQYF. The CDR3 DNA is TGTGCCAGCAGCTTAAGGGGGACCGGGACTAGAGGTGGAAATACGCAGTATTTT.

The CDR3 DNA reads TGTGCCAGTAGTGAGGGACAGGACTCCTACAATGAGCAGTTCTTC. Translating it yields CASSEGQDSYNEQFF. V gene TRBV19 combines with J gene TRBJ2-1, with 8 bases lining up with TRBD1. The CDR3 loop spans 15 amino acids. V was clipped by 5 bases and J by 0 bases; unmatched bases: 3. Germline assignment: CDR1 LNHDA and CDR2 SQIVND (reference sequence).

The DNA for the CDR3 is TGTGCCAGCAGCTTAAGGACTAGCGGGAGGGGTAGGGGCTACGAGCAGTACTTC. Protein product: CASSLRTSGRGRGYEQYF. The genes are TRBV7-2 and TRBJ2-7; 15 nucleotides match TRBD2. With 2 bases clipped from V and 3 bases from J, the junction kept 8 bases outside the gene matches. This CDR3 is 18 amino acids long. Per the germline V gene, CDR1 is SGHTA and CDR2 is FQGNSA.

This clonotype was seen a handful of times. A much larger clone differs from this one at a single base, so this may be a read error. This rearrangement joins TRBV11-2 to TRBJ2-5; a weak D match, TRBD1 (5 bases). Deletions cut 2 bases from V and 7 bases from J, with 17 bases between. The CDR3 is 15 residues long. Germline V gives CDR1 SGHAT, CDR2 FQNNGV. In DNA, the CDR3 is TGTGCCAGCAGCTTAAATAGTGGGGCCAGAGGGACCCAGTACTTC. Translation: CASSLNSGARGTQYF.

The sample holds many counts of this clonotype. The V gene is TRBV5-1, the J gene TRBJ2-3; 8 bases line up with TRBD2. CDR3 length: 14 residues. V lost 3 bases and J lost 2; bases outside the gene matches: 2. CDR1 is SGHRS and CDR2 is YFSETQ in the germline V gene. The CDR3 sequence: CASSSGGDTDTQYF. CDR3 DNA sequence: TGCGCCAGCAGCTCGGGGGGGGACACAGATACGCAGTATTTT.

In this sample, this clonotype turned up a few times. This rearrangement joins TRBV9 to TRBJ2-5; 7 bases match TRBD1. V lost 0 bases, J lost 4 bases, and 3 bases stayed unmatched. In germline, CDR1 is SGDLS, CDR2 YYNGEE. The CDR3 consists of 14 residues. The CDR3, as DNA: TGTGCCAGCAGCGTAGAGACAGGGTTAGAGACCCAGTACTTC. As protein: CASSVETGLETQYF.

This clonotype was recorded many times. The J gene is TRBJ2-7, the V gene TRBV6-2 or TRBV6-3; TRBD1 matches at 7 bases. J was trimmed by 0 bases and V by 6 bases; bases with no gene match: 5. Germline values: CDR1 MNHEY, CDR2 SVGEGT. The CDR3 has 14 residues. CDR3 DNA sequence: TGTGCCAGCAGGCAGACAGGGAGCTCCTACGAGCAGTACTTC. This gives the protein CASRQTGSSYEQYF.

This clonotype was picked up many times. This sequence joins TRBV3-1 and TRBJ2-1; 9 bases are a match to TRBD2. Germline CDR1 is LGHDT and CDR2 is YNNKEL (reference sequence). The CDR3 sequence is 15 residues long. The ends lost 5 bases at V and 7 bases at J; junction bases unmatched: 9. The CDR3 region has the DNA TGTGCCAGCAGCACTATAGCGGGGGTCTATAATGAGCAGTTCTTC. This gives the protein CASSTIAGVYNEQFF.

V gene TRBV5-1 combines with J gene TRBJ1-2; the match to TRBD1 covers 8 bases. CDR1 and CDR2 from the germline V gene are SGHRS and YFSETQ. V lost 4 bases, J lost 4 bases, and 12 bases stayed unmatched. The CDR3 totals 16 residues. Here the CDR3 reads CASSGDAGGLTYGYTF. The CDR3 region has the DNA TGCGCCAGCAGCGGCGACGCAGGGGGCTTGACCTATGGCTACACCTTC.

Only a few counts were recorded for this clonotype. V is TRBV12-3 or TRBV12-4 and J is TRBJ1-6; no reliable D call. There are 14 residues in the CDR3. V dropped 7 bases and J dropped 6 bases, with 13 bases sitting between them. For the CDR3, the DNA is TGTGCCAGCAACACGGAGGGAGCTAATTCACCCCTCCACTTT. It codes for CASNTEGANSPLHF.

In this sample, this clonotype turned up many times. The chain joins TRBV11-2 to TRBJ1-4; D remains unclear. V lost 3 bases and J lost 6, with 11 bases in between. The CDR3 has 14 residues. Germline CDR1 is SGHAT and CDR2 is FQNNGV. CDR3 region: CASSFNRADEKLFF. The CDR3 coding sequence is TGTGCCAGCAGCTTTAACCGGGCGGATGAAAAACTGTTTTTT.

The V gene is TRBV7-2, the J gene TRBJ1-4; D is ambiguous. V was shortened by 1 base and J by 7 bases, with 13 bases between the two germline ends. The CDR3 covers 15 residues. Per germline, CDR1 SGHTA and CDR2 FQGNSA. This chain's CDR3 is CASSLVGSGSEKLFF. CDR3 coding DNA: TGTGCCAGCAGCTTAGTAGGGTCCGGGAGTGAAAAACTGTTTTTT.

This clonotype was picked up many times. One junction end disagrees with the germline gene, perhaps due to a read error. The V call is TRBV2, the J call TRBJ2-2, with 7 bases lining up with TRBD2. Germline CDR1 SNHLY, CDR2 FYNNEI. CDR3 length: 15 amino acids. For the CDR3, the DNA is TGTGCCAGCAGTGAACTAGCGGAGCCCACCGGGGAGCTGCTTTTT. This sequence encodes CASSELAEPTGELLF.

The J gene is TRBJ1-3, the V gene TRBV25-1, with TRBD1 matching over 9 bases. The CDR3 consists of 14 residues. V lost 4 bases and J lost 7; bases outside the gene matches: 5. Looked up from germline, CDR1 is MGHDK and CDR2 is SYGVNS. CDR3 loop: CASSAQGQGNTIYF. CDR3 DNA sequence: TGTGCCAGCAGTGCCCAAGGACAGGGGAACACCATATATTTT.

This clonotype was recorded a few times. The rearrangement joins TRBV5-1 to TRBJ2-7; 8 bases align to TRBD1. Germline CDR1 SGHRS, CDR2 YFSETQ. J was trimmed by 3 bases and V by 2 bases; bases with no gene match: 7. The CDR3 sequence is 15 residues long. CDR3 in amino acids: CASSLQTGGHYEQYF. The CDR3 nucleotides are TGCGCCAGCAGCTTACAAACAGGGGGACACTACGAGCAGTACTTC.

The chain recombines TRBV13 with TRBJ1-4; D perhaps matches TRBD1 (5 bases). Between the trimmed V and J ends, which lost 6 bases and 4 bases, there was a span of 12 bases. CDR1 is PRHDT and CDR2 is FYEKMQ in the germline V gene (reference sequence). CDR3 length: 14 amino acids. The CDR3 sequence: CASRYQGLNEKLFF. CDR3 sequence (DNA): TGTGCCAGCAGGTATCAGGGTCTTAATGAAAAACTGTTTTTT.

This clonotype was detected ten times or more. This rearrangement joins TRBV28 to TRBJ1-5; D not certain. The length of the CDR3 is 14 residues. Germline lookup yields CDR1 MDHEN and CDR2 SYDVKM. Trimming shortened V by 4 bases and J by 3 bases, and 10 bases separated the two germline ends. CDR3 sequence reads: CASSSTEANQPQHF. CDR3 in DNA: TGTGCCAGCAGTTCAACGGAAGCCAATCAGCCCCAGCATTTT.

This clonotype was seen at least ten times. The gene calls are TRBV7-2 and TRBJ2-2; tentatively, D is TRBD1 (6 bases). Germline CDR1 SGHTA, CDR2 FQGNSA. The CDR3 totals 13 residues. V was pared by 5 bases and J by 7 bases, with 11 bases between. The DNA for the CDR3 is TGTGCCAGCAGCATAAGACAGGACGGGGAGCTGTTTTTT. Translating gives CASSIRQDGELFF.

The J gene is TRBJ1-3, the V gene TRBV5-4, with a tentative D call TRBD1 (5 bases). CDR3 size: 16 residues. V lost 7 bases to trimming and J lost 0 bases, with 17 bases between them. The germline V gene has CDR1 SGHNT and CDR2 YYREEE (reference sequence). This CDR3 is CASGTGPISSGNTIYF. DNA for the CDR3: TGTGCCAGCGGTACGGGGCCCATCTCCTCTGGAAACACCATATATTTT. Full variable domain (missing parts from reference TRBV5-4 and TRBJ1-3): ETGVTQSPTHLIKTRGQQVTLRCSSQSGHNTVSWYQQALGQGPQFIFQYYREEENGRGNFPPRFSGLQFPNYSSELNVNALELDDSALYLCASGTGPISSGNTIYFGEGSWLTVV.

The V gene is TRBV9, the J gene TRBJ2-1; possibly TRBD1 for D (6 bases). Germline values: CDR1 SGDLS, CDR2 YYNGEE. V lost 4 bases and J 2 bases, leaving 16 bases between the germline ends. The CDR3 is 16 amino acids. CDR3 residues: CASSPRTASPYNEQFF. The CDR3 nucleotides read TGTGCCAGCAGCCCCCGGACAGCGAGCCCCTACAATGAGCAGTTCTTC.

This clonotype was recorded many times. The chain recombines TRBV7-9 with TRBJ2-5; D perhaps matches TRBD1 (6 bases). Trimming shortened V by 3 bases and J by 4 bases, and 12 bases separated the two germline ends. CDR1 is SEHNR, CDR2 FQNEAQ, per germline (reference sequence). This CDR3 contains 14 residues. Here the CDR3 DNA reads TGTGCCAGCAGCTTGTGGGGGCCGGGAGAGACCCAGTACTTC. This gives the protein CASSLWGPGETQYF.

This clonotype was observed many times. This chain uses TRBV7-3 with TRBJ2-3, with D unresolved. V was trimmed by 3 bases and J by 6 bases, leaving 10 bases between them. This CDR3 is built from 13 residues. From germline, CDR1 is SGHTA and CDR2 FQGTGA. The CDR3 sequence: CASSFNDADTQYF. In nucleotides, the CDR3 is TGTGCCAGCAGCTTTAACGACGCGGATACGCAGTATTTT.

The chain recombines TRBV12-5 with TRBJ1-2; TRBD1 is a possible D gene (5 bases). Germline V gene lookup returns CDR1 LGHNT and CDR2 FRNRAP. This CDR3 contains 16 residues. Trimming took off 2 bases at V and 8 bases at J, with 21 bases between the two ends. The chain's CDR3 is CASGLFLQRDGSGYTF. The CDR3 DNA is TGTGCTAGTGGTTTGTTTTTGCAACGGGACGGATCCGGCTACACCTTC. Complete variable domain (other parts from reference TRBV12-5 and TRBJ1-2): DARVTQTPRHKVTEMGQEVTMRCQPILGHNTVFWYRQTMMQGLELLAYFRNRAPLDDSGMPKDRFSAEMPDATLATLKIQPSEPRDSAVYFCASGLFLQRDGSGYTFGSGTRLTVV.

The J gene is TRBJ2-1, the V gene TRBV12-3 or TRBV12-4, with 7 nucleotides matching TRBD1. V dropped 9 bases and J dropped 1; count of bases not matched to a gene: 9. CDR3 size: 15 residues. The CDR3 sequence is CASKTGTSSYNEQFF. The CDR3, as DNA: TGTGCCAGTAAGACAGGGACGAGTTCCTACAATGAGCAGTTCTTC.

This clonotype was counted ten times or more. As DNA, the CDR3 is TGTGCCAGCAGTTCTACCCTAGCGGGGGGGGAGACCCAGTACTTC. As protein: CASSSTLAGGETQYF. This chain links TRBV6-5 with TRBJ2-5; 12 bases align to TRBD2. The CDR3 totals 15 residues. V lost 4 bases, J lost 5 bases, and 5 bases stayed unmatched. Germline assignment: CDR1 MNHEY and CDR2 SVGAGI.

This clonotype was seen at least ten times. The chain joins TRBV6-5 to TRBJ1-2; unclear D gene. The V gene lost 1 base and the J gene lost 2 bases, with 5 bases spanning the gap. CDR3 length: 13 residues. The germline gives CDR1 MNHEY, CDR2 SVGAGI. The CDR3 spells CASSYLGNYGYTF. The CDR3 DNA sequence: TGTGCCAGCAGTTACTTAGGAAACTATGGCTACACCTTC.

This clonotype has a count of ten or more. V is TRBV14 and J is TRBJ1-2; no definite D call. Germline CDR1 and CDR2: SGHDN and FVKESK. The CDR3 runs to 13 residues. V lost 2 bases, J lost 6 bases, and 10 bases lay in between. Written as DNA, the CDR3 is TGTGCCAGCAGCCAACGCTTGGGAGATGGCTACACCTTC. As protein: CASSQRLGDGYTF.

The chain's CDR3 is CASSVGVGLPRRDTQYF. CDR3 coding DNA: TGTGCCAGCAGCGTAGGAGTCGGACTACCAAGGCGAGATACGCAGTATTTT. The chain has TRBV9 and TRBJ2-3; maybe TRBD2 (6 bases). Germline loops: CDR1 SGDLS, CDR2 YYNGEE. CDR3 size: 17 residues. V was clipped by 0 bases and J by 5 bases, with 19 bases between them.